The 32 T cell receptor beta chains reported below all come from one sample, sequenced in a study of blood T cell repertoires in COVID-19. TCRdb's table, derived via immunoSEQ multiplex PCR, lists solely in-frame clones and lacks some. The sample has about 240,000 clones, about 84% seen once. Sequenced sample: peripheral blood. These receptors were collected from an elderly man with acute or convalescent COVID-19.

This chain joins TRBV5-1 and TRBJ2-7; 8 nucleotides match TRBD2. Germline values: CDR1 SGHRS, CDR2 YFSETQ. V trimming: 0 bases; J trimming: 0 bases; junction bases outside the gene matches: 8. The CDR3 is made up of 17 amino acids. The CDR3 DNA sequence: TGCGCCAGCAGCTTGGTCGGAGCGGGAGTCACCTCCTACGAGCAGTACTTC. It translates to CASSLVGAGVTSYEQYF.

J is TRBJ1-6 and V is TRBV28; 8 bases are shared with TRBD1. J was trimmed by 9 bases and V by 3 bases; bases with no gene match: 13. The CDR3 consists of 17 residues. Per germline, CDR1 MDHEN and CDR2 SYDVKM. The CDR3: CASSLRRTGLSSSPLHF. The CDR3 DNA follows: TGTGCCAGCAGTTTGCGACGGACAGGGTTATCGAGTTCACCCCTCCACTTT.

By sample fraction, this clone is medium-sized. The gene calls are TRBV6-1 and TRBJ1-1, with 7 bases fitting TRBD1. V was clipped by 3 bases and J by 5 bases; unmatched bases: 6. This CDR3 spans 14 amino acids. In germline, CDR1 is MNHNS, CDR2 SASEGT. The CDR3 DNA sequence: TGTGCCAGCAGTGATGAGACAGGGTGGACTGAAGCTTTCTTT. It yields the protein CASSDETGWTEAFF.

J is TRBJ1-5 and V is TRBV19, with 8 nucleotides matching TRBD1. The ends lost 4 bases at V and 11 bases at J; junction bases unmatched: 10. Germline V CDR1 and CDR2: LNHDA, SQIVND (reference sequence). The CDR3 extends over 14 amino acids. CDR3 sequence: CASSSGQGGGAQHF. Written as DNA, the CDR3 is TGTGCCAGTAGTAGTGGACAGGGCGGGGGGGCCCAGCATTTT.

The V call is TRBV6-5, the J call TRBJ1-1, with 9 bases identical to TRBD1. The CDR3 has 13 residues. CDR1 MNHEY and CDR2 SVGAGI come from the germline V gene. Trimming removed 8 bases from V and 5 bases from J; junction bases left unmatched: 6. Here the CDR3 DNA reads TGTGCCAGCGAGACAGGGGGAGGGACTGAAGCTTTCTTT. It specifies CASETGGGTEAFF.

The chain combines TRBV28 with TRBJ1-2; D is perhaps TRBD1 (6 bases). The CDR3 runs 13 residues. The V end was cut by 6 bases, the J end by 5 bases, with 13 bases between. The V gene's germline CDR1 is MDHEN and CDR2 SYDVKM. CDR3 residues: CASRIGQKYGYTF. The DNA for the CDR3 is TGTGCCAGCAGGATAGGACAGAAATATGGCTACACCTTC.

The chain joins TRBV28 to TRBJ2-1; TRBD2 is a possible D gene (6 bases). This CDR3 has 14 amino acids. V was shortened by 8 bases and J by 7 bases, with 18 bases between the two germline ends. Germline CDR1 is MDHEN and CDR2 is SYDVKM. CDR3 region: CASAEGGTPNEQFF. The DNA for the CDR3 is TGTGCCAGCGCAGAAGGCGGGACCCCTAATGAGCAGTTCTTC. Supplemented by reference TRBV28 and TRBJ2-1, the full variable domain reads DVKVTQSSRYLVKRTGEKVFLECVQDMDHENMFWYRQDPGLGLRLIYFSYDVKMKEKGDIPEGYSVSREKKERFSLILESASTNQTSMYLCASAEGGTPNEQFFGPGTRLTVL.

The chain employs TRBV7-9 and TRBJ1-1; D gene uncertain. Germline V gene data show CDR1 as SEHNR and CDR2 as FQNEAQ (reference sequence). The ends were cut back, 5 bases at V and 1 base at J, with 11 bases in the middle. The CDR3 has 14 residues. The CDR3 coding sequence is TGTGCCAGCAGCAAAACGGCAGGGAACACTGAAGCTTTCTTT. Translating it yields CASSKTAGNTEAFF. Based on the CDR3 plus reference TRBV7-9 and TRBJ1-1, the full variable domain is DTGVSQNPRHKITKRGQNVTFRCDPISEHNRLYWYRQTLGQGPEFLTYFQNEAQLEKSRLLSDRFSAERPKGSFSTLEIQRTEQGDSAMYLCASSKTAGNTEAFFGQGTRLTVV.

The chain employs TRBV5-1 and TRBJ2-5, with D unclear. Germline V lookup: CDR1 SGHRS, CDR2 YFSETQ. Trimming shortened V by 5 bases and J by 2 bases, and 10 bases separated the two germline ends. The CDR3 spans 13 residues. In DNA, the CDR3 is TGCGCCAGCAGAGGAGAACTACAAGAGACCCAGTACTTC. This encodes CASRGELQETQYF.

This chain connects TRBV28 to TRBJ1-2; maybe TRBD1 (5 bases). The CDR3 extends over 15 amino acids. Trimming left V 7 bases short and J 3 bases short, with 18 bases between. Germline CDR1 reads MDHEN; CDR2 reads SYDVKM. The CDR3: CASTTRRGVDYGYTF. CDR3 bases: TGTGCCAGCACCACCAGGCGGGGGGTCGACTATGGCTACACCTTC.

CDR3 nucleotide sequence: TGTGCCAGCAGCCAAGGGACAGGAGGCTCCTACGAGCAGTACTTC. Translation: CASSQGTGGSYEQYF. This sequence joins TRBV4-2 and TRBJ2-7; 7 bases are a match to TRBD1. V trimming: 1 base; J trimming: 0 bases; junction bases outside the gene matches: 3. The germline V gene encodes CDR1 LGHNA and CDR2 YNFKEQ. The CDR3 covers 15 residues.

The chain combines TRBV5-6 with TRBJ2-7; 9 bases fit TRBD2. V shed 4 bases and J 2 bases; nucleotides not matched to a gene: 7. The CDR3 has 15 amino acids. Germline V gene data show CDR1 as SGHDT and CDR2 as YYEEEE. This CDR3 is CASSGAGGLPYEQYF. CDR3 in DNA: TGTGCCAGCAGCGGGGCGGGGGGGCTACCCTACGAGCAGTACTTC.

The CDR3: CASSYQPGQVETQYF. The CDR3 DNA reads TGTGCCAGCAGTTACCAACCTGGACAGGTAGAGACCCAGTACTTC. The V call is TRBV6-6, the J call TRBJ2-5, with 7 bases identical to TRBD1. The CDR3 covers 15 residues. Germline loops: CDR1 MNHNY, CDR2 SVGAGI (reference sequence). The J segment lost 4 bases and the V segment lost 2 bases, leaving 7 bases of the junction unmatched.

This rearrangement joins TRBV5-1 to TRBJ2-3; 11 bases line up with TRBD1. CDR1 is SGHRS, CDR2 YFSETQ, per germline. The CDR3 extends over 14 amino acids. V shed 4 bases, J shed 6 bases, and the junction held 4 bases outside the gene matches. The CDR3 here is CASSPGQGADTQYF. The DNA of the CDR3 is TGCGCCAGCAGCCCTGGACAGGGGGCGGATACGCAGTATTTT.

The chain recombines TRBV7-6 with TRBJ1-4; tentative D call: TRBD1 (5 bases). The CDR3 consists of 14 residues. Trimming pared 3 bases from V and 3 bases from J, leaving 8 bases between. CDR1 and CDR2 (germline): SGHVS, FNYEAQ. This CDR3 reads CASSFRQPNEKLFF. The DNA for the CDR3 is TGTGCCAGCAGCTTTCGACAGCCTAATGAAAAACTGTTTTTT.

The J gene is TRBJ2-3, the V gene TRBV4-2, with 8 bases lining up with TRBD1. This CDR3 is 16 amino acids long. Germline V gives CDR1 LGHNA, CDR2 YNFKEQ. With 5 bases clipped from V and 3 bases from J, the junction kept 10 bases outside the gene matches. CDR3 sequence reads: CASSSRAGGTTDTQYF. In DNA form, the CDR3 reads TGTGCCAGCAGCTCCCGGGCAGGGGGCACGACAGATACGCAGTATTTT.

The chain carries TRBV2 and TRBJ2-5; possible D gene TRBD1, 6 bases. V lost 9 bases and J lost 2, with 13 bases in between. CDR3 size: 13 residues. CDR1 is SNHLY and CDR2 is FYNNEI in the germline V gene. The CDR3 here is CASLQGMQETQYF. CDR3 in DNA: TGTGCCAGTTTACAGGGTATGCAAGAGACCCAGTACTTC.

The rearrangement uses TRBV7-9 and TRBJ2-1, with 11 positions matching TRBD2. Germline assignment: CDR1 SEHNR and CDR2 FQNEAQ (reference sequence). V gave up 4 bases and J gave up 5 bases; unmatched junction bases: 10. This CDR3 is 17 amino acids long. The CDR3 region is CASSSLAGGPSHNEQFF. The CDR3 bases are TGTGCCAGCAGCTCGTTAGCGGGAGGGCCCTCTCACAATGAGCAGTTCTTC.

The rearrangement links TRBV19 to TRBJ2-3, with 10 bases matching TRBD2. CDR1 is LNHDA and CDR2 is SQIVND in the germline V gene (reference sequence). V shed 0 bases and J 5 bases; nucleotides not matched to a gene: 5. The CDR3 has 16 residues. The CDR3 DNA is TGTGCCAGTAGTATAGAGGAGCGGGGGGGTCTAGATACGCAGTATTTT. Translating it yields CASSIEERGGLDTQYF.

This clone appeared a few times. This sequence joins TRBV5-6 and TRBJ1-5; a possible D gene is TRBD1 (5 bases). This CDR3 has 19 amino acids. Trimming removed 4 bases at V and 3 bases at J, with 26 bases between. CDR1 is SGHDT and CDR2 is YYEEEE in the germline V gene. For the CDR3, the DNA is TGTGCCAGCAGCCGTAGAGGAACCCGGGGGGTCATGGCCAATCAGCCCCAGCATTTT. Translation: CASSRRGTRGVMANQPQHF.

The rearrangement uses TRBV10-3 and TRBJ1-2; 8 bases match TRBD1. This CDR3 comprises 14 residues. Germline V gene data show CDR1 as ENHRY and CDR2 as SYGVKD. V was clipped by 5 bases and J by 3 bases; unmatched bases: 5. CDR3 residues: CAISRQGADYGYTF. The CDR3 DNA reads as TGTGCCATCAGTCGTCAGGGGGCTGACTATGGCTACACCTTC.

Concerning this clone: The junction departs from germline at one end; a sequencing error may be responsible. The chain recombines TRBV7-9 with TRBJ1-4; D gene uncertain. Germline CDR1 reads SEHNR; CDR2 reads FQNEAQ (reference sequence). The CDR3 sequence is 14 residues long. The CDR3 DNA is TGTGCCAGCAGCCCGGGTAGGACTACTGAAAAACTGTTTTTT. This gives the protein CASSPGRTTEKLFF.

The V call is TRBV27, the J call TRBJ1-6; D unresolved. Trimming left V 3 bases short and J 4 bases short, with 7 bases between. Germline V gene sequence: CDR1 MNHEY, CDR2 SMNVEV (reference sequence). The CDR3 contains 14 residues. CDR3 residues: CASSFGGYNSPLHF. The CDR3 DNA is TGTGCCAGCAGTTTTGGAGGATATAATTCACCCCTCCACTTT.

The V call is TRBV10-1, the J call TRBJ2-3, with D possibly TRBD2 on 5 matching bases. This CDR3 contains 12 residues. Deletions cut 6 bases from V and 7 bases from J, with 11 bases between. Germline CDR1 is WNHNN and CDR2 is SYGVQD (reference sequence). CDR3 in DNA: TGCGCCAGCAGCAATCGGGGAAATACGCAGTATTTT. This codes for CASSNRGNTQYF.

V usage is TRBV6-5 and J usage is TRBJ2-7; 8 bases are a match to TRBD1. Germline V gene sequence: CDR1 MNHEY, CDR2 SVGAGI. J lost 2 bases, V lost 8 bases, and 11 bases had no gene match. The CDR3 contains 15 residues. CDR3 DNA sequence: TGTGCCAGCGGCCGACGGGACAGGTTACCCTACGAGCAGTACTTC. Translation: CASGRRDRLPYEQYF.

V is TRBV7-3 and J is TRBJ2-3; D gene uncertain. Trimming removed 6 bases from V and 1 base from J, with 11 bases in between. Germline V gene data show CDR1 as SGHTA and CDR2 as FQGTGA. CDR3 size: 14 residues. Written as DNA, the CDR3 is TGTGCCAGCAGTACGACTGGAGGCACAGATACGCAGTATTTT. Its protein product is CASSTTGGTDTQYF.

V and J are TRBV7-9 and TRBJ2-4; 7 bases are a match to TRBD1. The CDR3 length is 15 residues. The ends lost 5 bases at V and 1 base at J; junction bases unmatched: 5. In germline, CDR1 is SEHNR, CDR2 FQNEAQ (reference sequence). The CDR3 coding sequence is TGTGCCAGCAGCAAGACGACAGGGGCCAAAAACATTCAGTACTTC. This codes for CASSKTTGAKNIQYF.

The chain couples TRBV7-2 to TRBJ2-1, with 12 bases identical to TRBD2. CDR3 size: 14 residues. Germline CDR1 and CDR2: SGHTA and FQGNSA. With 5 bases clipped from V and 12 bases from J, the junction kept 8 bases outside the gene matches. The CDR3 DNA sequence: TGTGCCAGCAGCCCCGCCGGACTAGCGGGAATGCAGTTCTTC. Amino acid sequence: CASSPAGLAGMQFF.

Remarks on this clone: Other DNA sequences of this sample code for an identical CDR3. In DNA form, the CDR3 reads TGTGCCAGCAGTTTGTCGGGACAGGGCACAGATACGCAGTATTTT. Translating it yields CASSLSGQGTDTQYF. This sequence joins TRBV28 and TRBJ2-3, with 8 bases matching TRBD1. The CDR3 has 15 residues. Trimming at V came to 3 bases and at J to 1 base, leaving 3 bases not matched to a gene. Germline CDR1 reads MDHEN; CDR2 reads SYDVKM. Supplemented by reference TRBV28 and TRBJ2-3, the full variable domain reads DVKVTQSSRYLVKRTGEKVFLECVQDMDHENMFWYRQDPGLGLRLIYFSYDVKMKEKGDIPEGYSVSREKKERFSLILESASTNQTSMYLCASSLSGQGTDTQYFGPGTRLTVL.

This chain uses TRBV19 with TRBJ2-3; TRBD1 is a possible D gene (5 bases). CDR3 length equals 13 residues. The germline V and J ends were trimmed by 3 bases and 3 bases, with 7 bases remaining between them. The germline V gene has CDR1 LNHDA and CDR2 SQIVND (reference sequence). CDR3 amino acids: CASSIYRTDTQYF. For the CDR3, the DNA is TGTGCCAGTAGTATCTACAGGACAGATACGCAGTATTTT.

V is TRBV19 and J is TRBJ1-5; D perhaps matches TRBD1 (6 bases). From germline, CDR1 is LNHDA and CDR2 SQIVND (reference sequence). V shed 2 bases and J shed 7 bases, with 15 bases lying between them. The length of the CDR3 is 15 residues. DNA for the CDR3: TGTGCCAGTAGTATACGGGACACCTTCATCCAGCCCCAGCATTTT. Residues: CASSIRDTFIQPQHF. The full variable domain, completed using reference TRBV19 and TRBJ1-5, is DGGITQSPKYLFRKEGQNVTLSCEQNLNHDAMYWYRQDPGQGLRLIYYSQIVNDFQKGDIAEGYSVSREKKESFPLTVTSAQKNPTAFYLCASSIRDTFIQPQHFGDGTRLSIL.

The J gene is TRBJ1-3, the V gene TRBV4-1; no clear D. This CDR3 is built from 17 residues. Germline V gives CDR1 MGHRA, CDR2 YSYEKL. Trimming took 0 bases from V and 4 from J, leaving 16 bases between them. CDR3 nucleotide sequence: TGCGCCAGCAGCCAAGATAGACTAACCCCCGAGGGAAACACCATATATTTT. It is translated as CASSQDRLTPEGNTIYF.